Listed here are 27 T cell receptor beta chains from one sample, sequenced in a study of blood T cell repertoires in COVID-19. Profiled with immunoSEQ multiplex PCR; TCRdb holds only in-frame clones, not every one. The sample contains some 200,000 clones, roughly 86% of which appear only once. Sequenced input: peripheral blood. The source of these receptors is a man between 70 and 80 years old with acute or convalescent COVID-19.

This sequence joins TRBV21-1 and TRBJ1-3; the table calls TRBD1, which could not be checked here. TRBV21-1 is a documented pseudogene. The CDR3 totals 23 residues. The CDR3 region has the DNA TGTGCCAGCAGCAAACCAACAGGGCGCGGAGTTGCGGAGTTGCCAATTGGGGGAAACACCATATATTTT. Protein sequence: CASSKPTGRGVAELPIGGNTIYF.

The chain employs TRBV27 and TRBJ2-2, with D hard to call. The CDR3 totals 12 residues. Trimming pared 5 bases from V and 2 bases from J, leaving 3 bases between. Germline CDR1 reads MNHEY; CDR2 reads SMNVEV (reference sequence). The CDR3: CASSLNTGELFF. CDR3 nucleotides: TGTGCCAGCAGTCTTAACACCGGGGAGCTGTTTTTT.

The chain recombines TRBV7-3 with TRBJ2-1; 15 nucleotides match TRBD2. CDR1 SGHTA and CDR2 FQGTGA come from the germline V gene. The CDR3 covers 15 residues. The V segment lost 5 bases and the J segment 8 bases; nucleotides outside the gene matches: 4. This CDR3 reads CASSDGTSGGYEQFF. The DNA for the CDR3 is TGTGCCAGCAGCGACGGGACTAGCGGGGGGTATGAGCAGTTCTTC.

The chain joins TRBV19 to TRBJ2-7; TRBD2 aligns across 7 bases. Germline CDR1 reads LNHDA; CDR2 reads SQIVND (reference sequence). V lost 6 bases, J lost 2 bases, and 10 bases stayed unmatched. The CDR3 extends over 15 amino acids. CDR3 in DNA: TGTGCCAGTAGGAGGGAGGGAAGAGGCCCCTACGAGCAGTACTTC. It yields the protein CASRREGRGPYEQYF.

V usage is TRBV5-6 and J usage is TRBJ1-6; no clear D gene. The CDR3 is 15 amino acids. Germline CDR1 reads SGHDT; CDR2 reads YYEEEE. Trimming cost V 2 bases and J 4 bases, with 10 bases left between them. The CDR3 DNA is TGTGCCAGCAGCTTCCGCAGGCAGTATAATTCACCCCTCCACTTT. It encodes CASSFRRQYNSPLHF.

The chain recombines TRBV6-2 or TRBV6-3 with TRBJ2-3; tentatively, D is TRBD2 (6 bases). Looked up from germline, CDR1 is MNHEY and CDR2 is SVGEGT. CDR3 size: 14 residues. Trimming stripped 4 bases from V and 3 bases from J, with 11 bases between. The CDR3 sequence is CASSFWGETDTQYF. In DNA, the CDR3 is TGTGCCAGCAGTTTTTGGGGGGAAACAGATACGCAGTATTTT.

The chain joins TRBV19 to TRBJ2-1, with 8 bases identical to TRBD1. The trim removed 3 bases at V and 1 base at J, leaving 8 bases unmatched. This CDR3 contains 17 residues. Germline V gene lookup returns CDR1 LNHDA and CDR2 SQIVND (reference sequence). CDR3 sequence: CASSMKAGGASYNEQFF. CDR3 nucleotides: TGTGCCAGTAGTATGAAGGCAGGGGGCGCGTCCTACAATGAGCAGTTCTTC.

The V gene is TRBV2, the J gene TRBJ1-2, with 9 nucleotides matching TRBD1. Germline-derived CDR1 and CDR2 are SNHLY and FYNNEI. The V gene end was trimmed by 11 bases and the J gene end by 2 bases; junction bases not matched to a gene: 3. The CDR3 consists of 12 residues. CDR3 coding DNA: TGTGCCGGACAGGGGCCCAACTATGGCTACACCTTC. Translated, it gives CAGQGPNYGYTF.

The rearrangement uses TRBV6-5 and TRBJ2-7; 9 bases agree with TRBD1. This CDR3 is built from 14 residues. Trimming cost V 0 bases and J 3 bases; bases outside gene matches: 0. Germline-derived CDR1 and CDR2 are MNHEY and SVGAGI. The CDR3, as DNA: TGTGCCAGCAGTTACTCGGACAGGGGCTACGAGCAGTACTTC. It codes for CASSYSDRGYEQYF.

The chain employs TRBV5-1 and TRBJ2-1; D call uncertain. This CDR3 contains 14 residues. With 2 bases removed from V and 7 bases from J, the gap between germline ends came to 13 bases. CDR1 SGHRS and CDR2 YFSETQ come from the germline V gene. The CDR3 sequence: CASSLRLDGNEQFF. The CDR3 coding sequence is TGCGCCAGCAGCTTACGACTTGACGGGAATGAGCAGTTCTTC.

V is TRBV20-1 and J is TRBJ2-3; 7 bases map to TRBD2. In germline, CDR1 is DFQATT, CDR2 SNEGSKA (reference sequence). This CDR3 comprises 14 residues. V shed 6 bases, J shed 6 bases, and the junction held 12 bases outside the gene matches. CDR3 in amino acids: CSASSGGGEDTQYF. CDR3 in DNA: TGCAGTGCGAGTTCGGGCGGGGGAGAGGATACGCAGTATTTT.

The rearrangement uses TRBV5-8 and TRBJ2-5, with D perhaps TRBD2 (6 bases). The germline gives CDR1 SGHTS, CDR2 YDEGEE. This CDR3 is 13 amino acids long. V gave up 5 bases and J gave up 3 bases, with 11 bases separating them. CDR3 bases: TGTGCCAGCAGTGGGCTAGCGAAAGAGACCCAGTACTTC. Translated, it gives CASSGLAKETQYF.

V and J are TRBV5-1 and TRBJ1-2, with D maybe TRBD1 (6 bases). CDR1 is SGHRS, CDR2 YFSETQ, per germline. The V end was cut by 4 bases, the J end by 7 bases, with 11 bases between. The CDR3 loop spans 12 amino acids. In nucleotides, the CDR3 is TGCGCCAGCAGCCTACAGGGTTTTGGCTACACCTTC. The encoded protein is CASSLQGFGYTF.

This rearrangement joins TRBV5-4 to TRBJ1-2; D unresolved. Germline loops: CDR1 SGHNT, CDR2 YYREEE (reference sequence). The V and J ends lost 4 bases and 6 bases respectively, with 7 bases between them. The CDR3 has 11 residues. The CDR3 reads CASSPGDGYTF. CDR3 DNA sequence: TGTGCCAGCAGCCCCGGAGATGGCTACACCTTC.

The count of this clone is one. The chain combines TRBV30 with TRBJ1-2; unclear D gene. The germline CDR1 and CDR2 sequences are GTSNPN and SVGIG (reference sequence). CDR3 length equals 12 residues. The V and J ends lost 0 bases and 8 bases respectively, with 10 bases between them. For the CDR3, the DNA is TGTGCCTGGAGTGTACCCGGGAGCGGCTACACCTTC. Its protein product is CAWSVPGSGYTF.

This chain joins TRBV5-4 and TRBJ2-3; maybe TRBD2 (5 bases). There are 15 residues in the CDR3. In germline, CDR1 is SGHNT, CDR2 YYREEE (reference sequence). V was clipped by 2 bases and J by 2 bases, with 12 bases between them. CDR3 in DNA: TGTGCCAGCAGCTTTGGCGGGCCCTCCACAGATACGCAGTATTTT. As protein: CASSFGGPSTDTQYF.

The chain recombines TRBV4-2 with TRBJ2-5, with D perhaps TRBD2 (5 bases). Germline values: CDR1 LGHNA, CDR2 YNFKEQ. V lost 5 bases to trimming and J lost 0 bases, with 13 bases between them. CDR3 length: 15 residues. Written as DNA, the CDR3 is TGTGCCAGCAGCACCTCTTCGGGGTACCAAGAGACCCAGTACTTC. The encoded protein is CASSTSSGYQETQYF.

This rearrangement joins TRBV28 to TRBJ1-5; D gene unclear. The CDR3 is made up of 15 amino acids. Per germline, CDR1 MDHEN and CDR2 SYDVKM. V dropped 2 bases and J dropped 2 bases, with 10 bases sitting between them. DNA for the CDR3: TGTGCCAGCAGTTTACACGGGGTAGGCAATCAGCCCCAGCATTTT. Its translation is CASSLHGVGNQPQHF.

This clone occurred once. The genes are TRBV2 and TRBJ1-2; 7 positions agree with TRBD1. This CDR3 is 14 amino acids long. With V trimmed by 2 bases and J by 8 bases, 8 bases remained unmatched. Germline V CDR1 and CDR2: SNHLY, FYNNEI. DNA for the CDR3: TGTGCCAGCAGTGAAACAATCAGGGGGGACGGCTACACCTTC. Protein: CASSETIRGDGYTF.

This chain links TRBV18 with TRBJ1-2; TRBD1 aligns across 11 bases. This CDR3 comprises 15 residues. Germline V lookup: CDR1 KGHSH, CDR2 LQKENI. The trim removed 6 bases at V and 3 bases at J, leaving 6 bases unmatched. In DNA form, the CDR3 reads TGTGCCAGCTCGGATGGACAGGGGGCGTACTATGGCTACACCTTC. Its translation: CASSDGQGAYYGYTF. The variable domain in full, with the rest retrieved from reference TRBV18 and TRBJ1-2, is NAGVMQNPRHLVRRRGQEARLRCSPMKGHSHVYWYRQLPEEGLKFMVYLQKENIIDESGMPKERFSAEFPKEGPSILRIQQVVRGDSAAYFCASSDGQGAYYGYTFGSGTRLTVV.

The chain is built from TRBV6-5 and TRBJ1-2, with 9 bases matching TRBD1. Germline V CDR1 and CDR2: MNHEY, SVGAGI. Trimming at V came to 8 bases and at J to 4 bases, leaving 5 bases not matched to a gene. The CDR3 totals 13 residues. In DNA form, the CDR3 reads TGTGCCAGCTTACAGACAGGGGGCTATGGCTACACCTTC. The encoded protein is CASLQTGGYGYTF.

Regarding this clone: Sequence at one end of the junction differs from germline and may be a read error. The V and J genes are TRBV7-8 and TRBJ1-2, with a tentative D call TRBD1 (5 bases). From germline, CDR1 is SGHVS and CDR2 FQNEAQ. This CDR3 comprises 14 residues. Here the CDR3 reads CASSPLTGGLFGAF. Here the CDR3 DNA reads TGTGCCAGCAGCCCCTTGACGGGGGGACTTTTCGGGGCCTTC.

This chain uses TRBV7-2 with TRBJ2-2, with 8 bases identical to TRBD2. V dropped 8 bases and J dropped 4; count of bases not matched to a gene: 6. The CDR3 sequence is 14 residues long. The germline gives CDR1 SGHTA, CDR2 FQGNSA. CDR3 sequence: CASRGGAGTGELFF. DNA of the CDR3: TGTGCCAGCCGGGGGGGGGCCGGCACCGGGGAGCTGTTTTTT.

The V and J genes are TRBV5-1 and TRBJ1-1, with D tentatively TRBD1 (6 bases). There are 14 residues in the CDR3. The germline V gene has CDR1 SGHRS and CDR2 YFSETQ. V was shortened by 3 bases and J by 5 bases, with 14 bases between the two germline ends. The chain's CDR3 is CASSSYPGVTEAFF. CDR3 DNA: TGCGCCAGCAGCTCGTATCCAGGGGTAACTGAAGCTTTCTTT.

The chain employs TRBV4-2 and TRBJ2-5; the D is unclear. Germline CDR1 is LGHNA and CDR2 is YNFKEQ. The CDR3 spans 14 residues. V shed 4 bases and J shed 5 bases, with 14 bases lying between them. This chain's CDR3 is CASSPLGESETQYF. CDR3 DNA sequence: TGTGCCAGCAGCCCCTTAGGAGAGTCTGAGACCCAGTACTTC.

CDR3 DNA: TGCGCCAGCAGCCAAGATCGGCAGGTCCGGGGCTACGAGCAGTACTTC. The encoded protein is CASSQDRQVRGYEQYF. J is TRBJ2-7 and V is TRBV4-3; D perhaps matches TRBD2 (5 bases). The ends were cut back, 0 bases at V and 3 bases at J, with 15 bases in the middle. The CDR3 spans 16 residues. In germline, CDR1 is LGHNA, CDR2 YSLEER.

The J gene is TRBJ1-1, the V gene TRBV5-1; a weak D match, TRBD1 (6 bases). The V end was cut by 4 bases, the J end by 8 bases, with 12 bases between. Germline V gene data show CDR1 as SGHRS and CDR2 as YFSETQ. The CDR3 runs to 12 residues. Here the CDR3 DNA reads TGCGCCAGCAGCCTACCGGGGGGCGAAGCTTTCTTT. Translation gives CASSLPGGEAFF.